The subject of this entry is one T cell receptor (beta chain). These data are taken from a study of blood T cell repertoires in COVID-19. Looking at the study overall: The origin of the acute and convalescent COVID-19 samples was the United States, Italy and Spain.

Germline V gene sequence: CDR1 SGHRS, CDR2 YFSETQ. V lost 1 base to trimming and J lost 4 bases, with 12 bases between them. The CDR3 spans 15 residues. In the authors' workflow: Reference gene primer amplification in the assay estimated nucleated cell counts. Assay used: immunoSEQ multiplex PCR; TCRdb lists only in-frame clones, some missing. V and J calls and clone size are as listed in that table; D and trimming were resolved from the DNA. In the table there are some 57,000 clones, 65% to 90% of which are singletons. The sample taken for sequencing was peripheral blood. This TCR was recovered from a human donor in a cohort sampled during active COVID-19. This chain joins TRBV5-1 and TRBJ2-1; no reliable D call. CDR3 coding DNA: TGCGCCAGCAGCTTGCACCGCCTAGATTACAATGAGCAGTTCTTC. It is translated as CASSLHRLDYNEQFF.